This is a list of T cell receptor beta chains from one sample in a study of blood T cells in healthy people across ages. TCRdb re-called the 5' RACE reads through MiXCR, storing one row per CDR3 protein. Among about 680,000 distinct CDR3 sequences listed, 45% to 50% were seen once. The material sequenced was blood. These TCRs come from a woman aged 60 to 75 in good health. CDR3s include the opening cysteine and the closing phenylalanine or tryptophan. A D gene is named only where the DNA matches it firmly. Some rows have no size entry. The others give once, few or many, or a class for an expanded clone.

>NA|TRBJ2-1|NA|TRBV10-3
TGTGCCATCAGCCGAGCGACCGGCTCCTACAATGAGCAGTTCTTC
CAISRATGSYNEQFF
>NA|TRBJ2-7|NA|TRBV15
TGTGCCACCAGCCGGGATACCTACGAGCAGTACTTC
CATSRDTYEQYF
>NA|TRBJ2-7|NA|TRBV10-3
TGTGCCATCAGTGAGTCTGTTGGACATTCCTATGAGCAGTACTTC
CAISESVGHSYEQYF
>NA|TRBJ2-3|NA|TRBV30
TGTGCCTGGAGGGACTACTACGACACAGATACGCAGTATTTT
CAWRDYYDTDTQYF
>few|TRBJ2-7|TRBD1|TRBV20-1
TGCAGTGCAAGGACAGGCCCCTCCTACGAGCAGTACTTC
CSARTGPSYEQYF
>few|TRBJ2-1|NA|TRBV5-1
TGCGCCAGCAGAAGGCTAGCTTCAAGCTCCTACAATGAGCAGTTCTTC
CASRRLASSSYNEQFF
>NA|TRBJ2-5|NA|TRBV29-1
TGCAGCGTTGATCGGGGTAGACGGGCTGAGCAGTACTTC
CSVDRGRRAEQYF
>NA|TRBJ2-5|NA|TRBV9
TGTGCCAGCAGCGTACGGGGGACCCAAGAGACCCAGTACTTC
CASSVRGTQETQYF
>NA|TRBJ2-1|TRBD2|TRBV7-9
TGTGCCAGCAGCCCTAGCGGGAGGTCCAATGAGCAGTTCTTC
CASSPSGRSNEQFF
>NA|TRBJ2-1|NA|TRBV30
TGTGCCTGGGGGGTCCAGGCCCCAAATGAGCAGTTCTTC
CAWGVQAPNEQFF
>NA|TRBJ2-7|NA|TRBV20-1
TGCAGTGGCAGGACGACCAGCGGATCCTACGAGCAGTACTTC
CSGRTTSGSYEQYF
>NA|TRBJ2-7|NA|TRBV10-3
TGTGCCATCAGTGAGTCAACGGACCTGGACGAGCAGTACTTC
CAISESTDLDEQYF
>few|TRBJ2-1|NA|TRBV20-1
TGCAGTGCTAGAGATGAACTTTCGGACAATGAGCAGTTCTTC
CSARDELSDNEQFF
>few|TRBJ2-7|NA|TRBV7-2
TGTGCCAGCAGCTTAGAAGGACAGACGGGGCTCGAGCAGTACTTC
CASSLEGQTGLEQYF
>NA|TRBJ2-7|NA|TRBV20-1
TGCAGTGCTCCAGACATTCCGCCCTACGAGCAGTACTTC
CSAPDIPPYEQYF
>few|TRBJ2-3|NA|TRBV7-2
TGTGCCAGCAGCTCGACTAGTGGCGCAGATACGCAGTATTTT
CASSSTSGADTQYF
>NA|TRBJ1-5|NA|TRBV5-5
TGTGCCAGCGGACCTGCGCCCAATCAGCCCCAGCATTTT
CASGPAPNQPQHF
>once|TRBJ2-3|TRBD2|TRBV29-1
TGCAGCGTCAGACTAGCGGGAGGACAGATAGATACGCAGTATTTT
CSVRLAGGQIDTQYF
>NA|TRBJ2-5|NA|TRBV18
TGTGCCAGCTCACCACCGCCTAGCGTTGGAGAGACCCAGTACTTC
CASSPPPSVGETQYF
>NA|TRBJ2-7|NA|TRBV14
TGTGCCAGCAGCCAAGAGAGGGGTGACTACGAGCAGTACTTC
CASSQERGDYEQYF